Listed here are 2 T cell receptor beta chains from one sample, sequenced in a study of a mutant IDH1 vaccine in newly diagnosed glioma. The sample's time point: week 11, during vaccination. With topical imiquimod, each dose of the vaccine consisted of 300 ug of mutant IDH1 20-mer peptide. These TCRs' antigens remain unknown. TCRdb's copy holds only in-frame clones and misses some; the assay was immunoSEQ multiplex PCR. The data hold about 25,000 clones, with around 70% observed a single time. The starting material was peripheral blood mononuclear cells (PBMCs), obtained from a glioma patient whose treatment included an IDH1 peptide vaccine. These TCRs come from a man in his late teens or twenties with glioma. Some clones in this sample may be carry-over from other donors' samples.

This chain joins TRBV4-1 and TRBJ2-1; maybe TRBD2 (6 bases). Germline values: CDR1 MGHRA, CDR2 YSYEKL. The CDR3 is 13 amino acids. The ends were cut back, 10 bases at V and 5 bases at J, with 15 bases in the middle. This chain's CDR3 is CATVGGRDNEQFF. For the CDR3, the DNA is TGCGCCACTGTAGGAGGGAGAGACAATGAGCAGTTCTTC.

The sample holds a few counts of this clone. The V and J genes are TRBV18 and TRBJ1-1, with D possibly being TRBD1 (6 bases). This CDR3 contains 15 residues. The ends were cut back, 6 bases at V and 1 base at J, with 15 bases in the middle. Germline V CDR1 and CDR2: KGHSH, LQKENI. CDR3 coding DNA: TGTGCCAGCTCGAAAGGGGGGGAGAGGAACACTGAAGCTTTCTTT. It translates to CASSKGGERNTEAFF.